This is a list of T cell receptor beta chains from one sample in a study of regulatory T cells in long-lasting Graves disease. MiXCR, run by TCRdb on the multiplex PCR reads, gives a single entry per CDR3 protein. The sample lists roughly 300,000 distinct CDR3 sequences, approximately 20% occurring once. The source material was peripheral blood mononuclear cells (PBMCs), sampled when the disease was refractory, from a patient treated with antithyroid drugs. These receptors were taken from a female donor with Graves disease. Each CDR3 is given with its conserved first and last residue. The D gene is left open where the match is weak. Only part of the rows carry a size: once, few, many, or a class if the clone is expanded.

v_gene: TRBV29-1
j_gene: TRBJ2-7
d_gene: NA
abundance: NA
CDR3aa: CSAVYNTEPYEQYF
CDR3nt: TGCAGCGCGGTTTATAACACGGAACCATACGAGCAGTACTTC

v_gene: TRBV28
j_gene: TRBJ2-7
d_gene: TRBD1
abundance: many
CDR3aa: CASSSGQGAHEQYF
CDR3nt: TGTGCCAGCAGTTCGGGACAGGGGGCCCACGAGCAGTACTTC

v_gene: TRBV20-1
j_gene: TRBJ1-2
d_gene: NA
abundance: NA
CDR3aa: CSATSAGANYGYTF
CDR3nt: TGCAGTGCCACCAGCGCAGGGGCTAACTATGGCTACACCTTC

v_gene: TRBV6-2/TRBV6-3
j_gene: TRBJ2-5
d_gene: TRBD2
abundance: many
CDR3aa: CASSYSPGRGQETQYF
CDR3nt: TGTGCCAGCAGTTACTCTCCGGGGAGGGGACAAGAGACCCAGTACTTC

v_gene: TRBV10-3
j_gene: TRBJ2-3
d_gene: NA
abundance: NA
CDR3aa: CAISESGGDTQYF
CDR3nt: TGTGCCATCAGTGAGTCTGGGGGAGATACGCAGTATTTT

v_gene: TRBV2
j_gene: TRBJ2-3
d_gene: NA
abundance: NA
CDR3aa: CASSETGSTDTQYF
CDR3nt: TGTGCCAGCAGTGAGACGGGTAGCACAGATACGCAGTATTTT

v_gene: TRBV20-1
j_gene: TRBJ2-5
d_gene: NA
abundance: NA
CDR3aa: CSARDFFGTRQETQYF
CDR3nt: TGCAGTGCTAGAGATTTTTTCGGGACTCGACAAGAGACCCAGTACTTC

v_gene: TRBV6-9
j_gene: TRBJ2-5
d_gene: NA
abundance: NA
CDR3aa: CASSYSKAVWETQYF
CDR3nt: TGTGCCAGCAGTTACTCGAAGGCGGTTTGGGAGACCCAGTACTTC

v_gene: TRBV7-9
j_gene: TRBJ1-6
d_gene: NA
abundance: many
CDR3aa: CASSTEDSFSPLHF
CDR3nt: TGTGCCAGCAGCACTGAGGACAGTTTTTCACCCCTCCACTTT

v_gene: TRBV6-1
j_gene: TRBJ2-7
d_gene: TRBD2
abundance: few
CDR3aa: CASSRGRPGLQQYF
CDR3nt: TGTGCCAGCAGTCGCGGGCGTCCGGGACTACAGCAGTACTTC

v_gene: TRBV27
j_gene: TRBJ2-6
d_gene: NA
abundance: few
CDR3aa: CASKGAPLGANVLTF
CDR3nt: TGTGCCAGCAAGGGCGCGCCGCTCGGGGCCAACGTCCTGACTTTC

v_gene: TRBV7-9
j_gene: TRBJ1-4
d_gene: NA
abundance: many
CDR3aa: CASSAIGGYNEKLFF
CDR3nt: TGTGCCAGCAGCGCCATTGGAGGGTATAATGAAAAACTGTTTTTT

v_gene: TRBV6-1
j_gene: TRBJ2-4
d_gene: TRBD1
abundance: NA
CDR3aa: CASSDYSGTEMTLAKNIQYF
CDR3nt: TGTGCCAGCAGTGACTACTCCGGGACAGAGATGACACTAGCCAAAAACATTCAGTACTTC

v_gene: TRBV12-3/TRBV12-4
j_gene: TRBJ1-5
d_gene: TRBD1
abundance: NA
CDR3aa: CASTQDRVASIGNQPQHF
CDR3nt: TGTGCCAGCACCCAGGACAGGGTAGCGTCGATTGGCAATCAGCCCCAGCATTTT

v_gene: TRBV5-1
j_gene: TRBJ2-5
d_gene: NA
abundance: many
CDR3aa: CASSGGTLFQETQYF
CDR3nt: TGCGCCAGCAGCGGCGGGACACTTTTCCAAGAGACCCAGTACTTC

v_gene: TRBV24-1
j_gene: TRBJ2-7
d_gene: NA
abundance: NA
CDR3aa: CATSVVDGYEQYF
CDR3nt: TGTGCCACCAGTGTTGTGGACGGCTACGAGCAGTACTTC

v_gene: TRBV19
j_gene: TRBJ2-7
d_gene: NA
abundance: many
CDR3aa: CASSIGQIGEQYF
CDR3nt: TGTGCCAGTAGTATAGGACAGATCGGCGAGCAGTACTTC

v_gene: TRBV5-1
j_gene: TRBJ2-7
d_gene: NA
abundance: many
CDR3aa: CASSLYGGTEYYEQYF
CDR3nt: TGCGCCAGCAGCTTGTATGGCGGGACAGAGTACTACGAGCAGTACTTC

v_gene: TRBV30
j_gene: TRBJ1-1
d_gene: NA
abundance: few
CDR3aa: CAWSVVPAGDTEAFF
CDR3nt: TGTGCCTGGAGTGTTGTTCCCGCGGGGGACACTGAAGCTTTCTTT

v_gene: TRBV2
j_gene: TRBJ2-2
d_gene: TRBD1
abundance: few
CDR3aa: CAGTGGYTGELFF
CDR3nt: TGTGCCGGAACAGGGGGTTACACCGGGGAGCTGTTTTTT

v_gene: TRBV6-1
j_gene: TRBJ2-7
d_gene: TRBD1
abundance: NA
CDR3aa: CASSDTGTGSYEQYF
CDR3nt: TGTGCCAGCAGTGACACCGGGACAGGGTCCTACGAGCAGTACTTC

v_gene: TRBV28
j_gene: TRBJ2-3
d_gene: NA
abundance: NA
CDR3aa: CASSPGDPLHTDTQYF
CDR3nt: TGTGCCAGCAGTCCCGGGGACCCTTTACACACAGATACGCAGTATTTT

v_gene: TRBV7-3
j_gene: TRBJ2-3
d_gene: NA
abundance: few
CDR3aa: CASSLSGLSTDTQYF
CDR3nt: TGTGCCAGCAGCCTGAGCGGGCTTAGCACAGATACGCAGTATTTT

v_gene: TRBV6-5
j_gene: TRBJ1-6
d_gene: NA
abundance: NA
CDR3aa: CASSYSGGLGWGSPLHF
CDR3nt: TGTGCCAGCAGTTACTCCGGAGGGTTGGGCTGGGGTTCACCCCTCCACTTT

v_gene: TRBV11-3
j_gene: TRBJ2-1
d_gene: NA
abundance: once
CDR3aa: CASSLGGAGGNEQFF
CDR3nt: TGTGCCAGCAGCTTAGGGGGCGCAGGAGGAAATGAGCAGTTCTTC

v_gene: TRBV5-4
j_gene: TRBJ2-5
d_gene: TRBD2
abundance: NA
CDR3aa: CASSTKASGSSQETQYF
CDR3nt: TGTGCCAGCAGCACGAAGGCTAGCGGGAGCAGCCAAGAGACCCAGTACTTC

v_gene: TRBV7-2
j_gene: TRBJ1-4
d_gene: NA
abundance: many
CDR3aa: CASSLAGRPELFF
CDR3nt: TGTGCCAGCAGCTTAGCTGGTCGGCCAGAACTGTTTTTT

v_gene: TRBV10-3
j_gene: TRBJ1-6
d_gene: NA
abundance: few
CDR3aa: CATHPGGGPLHSPLHF
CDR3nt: TGTGCCACCCACCCGGGAGGAGGGCCTCTACATTCACCCCTCCACTTT

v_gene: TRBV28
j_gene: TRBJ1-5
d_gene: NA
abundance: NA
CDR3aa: CASSLVRRAQHF
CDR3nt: TGTGCCAGCAGTTTAGTTCGGCGGGCCCAGCATTTT

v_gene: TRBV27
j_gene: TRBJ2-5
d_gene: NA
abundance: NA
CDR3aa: CASSLMLETQYF
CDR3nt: TGTGCCAGCAGTTTAATGTTAGAGACCCAGTACTTC

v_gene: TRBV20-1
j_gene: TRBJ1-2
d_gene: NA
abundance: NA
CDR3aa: CSTSTEYHYGYTF
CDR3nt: TGCAGTACGTCAACAGAATACCACTATGGCTACACCTTC

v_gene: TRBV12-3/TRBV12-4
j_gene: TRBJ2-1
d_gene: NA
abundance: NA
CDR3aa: CATRAGFDEQFF
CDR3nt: TGTGCCACCAGAGCAGGGTTCGATGAGCAGTTCTTC

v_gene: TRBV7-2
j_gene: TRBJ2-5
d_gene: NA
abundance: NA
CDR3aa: CASSLIPGQETQYF
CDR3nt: TGTGCCAGCAGCTTAATCCCGGGACAAGAGACCCAGTACTTC

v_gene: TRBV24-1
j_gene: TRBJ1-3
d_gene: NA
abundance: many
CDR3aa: CATSDSAASSGNTIYF
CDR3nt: TGTGCCACCAGTGATTCTGCGGCGTCCTCTGGAAACACCATATATTTT

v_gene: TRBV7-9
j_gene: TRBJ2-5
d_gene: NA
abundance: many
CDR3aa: CASSPKWAGETQYF
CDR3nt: TGTGCCAGCAGCCCCAAGTGGGCAGGAGAGACCCAGTACTTC

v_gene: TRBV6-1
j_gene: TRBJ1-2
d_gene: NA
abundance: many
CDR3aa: CASSEGQADGYTF
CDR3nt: TGTGCCAGCAGTGAAGGACAGGCCGATGGCTACACCTTC

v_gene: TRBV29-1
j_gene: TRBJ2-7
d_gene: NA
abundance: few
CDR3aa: CSVEEKDSGYEQYF
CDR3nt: TGCAGCGTTGAAGAAAAAGATTCAGGCTACGAGCAGTACTTC

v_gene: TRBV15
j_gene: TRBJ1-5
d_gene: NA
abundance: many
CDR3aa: CATGGRGRASSYQPQHF
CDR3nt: TGTGCCACCGGAGGCAGGGGTAGGGCGTCATCTTATCAGCCCCAGCATTTT

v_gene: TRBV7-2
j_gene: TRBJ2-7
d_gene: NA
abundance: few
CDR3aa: CASSPPGTDYYEQYF
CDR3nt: TGTGCCAGCAGCCCTCCCGGGACGGACTACTACGAGCAGTACTTC

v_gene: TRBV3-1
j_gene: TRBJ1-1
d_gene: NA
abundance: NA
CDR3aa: CASSRGPGTRGDTEAFF
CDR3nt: TGTGCCAGCAGCCGGGGGCCAGGAACCAGGGGCGACACTGAAGCTTTCTTT

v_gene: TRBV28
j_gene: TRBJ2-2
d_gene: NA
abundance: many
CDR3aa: CASSLASANTGELFF
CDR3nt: TGTGCCAGCAGTTTGGCTAGCGCGAACACCGGGGAGCTGTTTTTT

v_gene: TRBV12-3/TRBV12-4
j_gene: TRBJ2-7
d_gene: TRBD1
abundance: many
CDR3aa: CASSQTGVGYEQYF
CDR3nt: TGTGCCAGCAGTCAGACAGGGGTGGGCTACGAGCAGTACTTC

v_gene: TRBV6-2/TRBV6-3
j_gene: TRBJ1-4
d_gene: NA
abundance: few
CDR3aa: CASSRNEKLFF
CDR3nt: TGTGCCAGCAGTCGTAATGAAAAACTGTTTTTT

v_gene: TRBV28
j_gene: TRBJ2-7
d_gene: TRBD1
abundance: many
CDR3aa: CASRPGTGPYEQYF
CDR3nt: TGTGCCAGCAGACCCGGGACAGGGCCCTACGAGCAGTACTTC

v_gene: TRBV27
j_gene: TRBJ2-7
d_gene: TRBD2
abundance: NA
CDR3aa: CASRSDWRGAYEQYF
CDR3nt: TGTGCCAGCAGATCCGACTGGCGGGGGGCCTACGAGCAGTACTTC

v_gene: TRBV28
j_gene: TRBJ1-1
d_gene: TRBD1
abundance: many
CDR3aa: CASSAGTGYLDTEAFF
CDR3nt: TGTGCCAGCAGTGCCGGGACAGGGTATTTGGACACTGAAGCTTTCTTT

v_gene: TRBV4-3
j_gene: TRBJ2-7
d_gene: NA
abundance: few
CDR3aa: CASSQGWGRYEQYF
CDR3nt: TGCGCCAGCAGCCAAGGCTGGGGACGATACGAGCAGTACTTC

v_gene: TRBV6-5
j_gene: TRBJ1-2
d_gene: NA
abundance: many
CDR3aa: CASSFLDNANYGYTF
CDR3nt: TGTGCCAGCAGTTTTCTGGACAATGCTAACTATGGCTACACCTTC

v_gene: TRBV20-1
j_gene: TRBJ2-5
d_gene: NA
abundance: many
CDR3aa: CSAEEGVQETQYF
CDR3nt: TGCAGTGCGGAAGAGGGGGTCCAAGAGACCCAGTACTTC

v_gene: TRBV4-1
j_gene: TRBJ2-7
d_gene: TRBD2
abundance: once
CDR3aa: CASSQMSSGAYEQYF
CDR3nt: TGCGCCAGCAGCCAAATGTCTAGCGGGGCCTACGAGCAGTACTTC